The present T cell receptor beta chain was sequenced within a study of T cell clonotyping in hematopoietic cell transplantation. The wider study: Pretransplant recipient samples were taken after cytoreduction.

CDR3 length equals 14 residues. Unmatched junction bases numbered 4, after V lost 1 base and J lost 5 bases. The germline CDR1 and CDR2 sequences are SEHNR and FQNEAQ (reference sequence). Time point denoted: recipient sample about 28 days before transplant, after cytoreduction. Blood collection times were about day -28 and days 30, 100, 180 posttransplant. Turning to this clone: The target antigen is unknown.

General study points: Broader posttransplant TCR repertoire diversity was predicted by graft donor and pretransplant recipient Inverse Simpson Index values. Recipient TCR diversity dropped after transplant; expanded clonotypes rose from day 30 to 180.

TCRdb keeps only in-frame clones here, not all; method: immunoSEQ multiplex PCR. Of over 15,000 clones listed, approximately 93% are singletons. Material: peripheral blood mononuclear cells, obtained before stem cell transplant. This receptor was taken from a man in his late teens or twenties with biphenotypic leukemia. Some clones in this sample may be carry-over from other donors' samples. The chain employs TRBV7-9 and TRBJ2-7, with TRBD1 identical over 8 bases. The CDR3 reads CASSLGAGGHEQYF. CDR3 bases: TGTGCCAGCAGCTTAGGTGCAGGGGGCCACGAGCAGTACTTC.